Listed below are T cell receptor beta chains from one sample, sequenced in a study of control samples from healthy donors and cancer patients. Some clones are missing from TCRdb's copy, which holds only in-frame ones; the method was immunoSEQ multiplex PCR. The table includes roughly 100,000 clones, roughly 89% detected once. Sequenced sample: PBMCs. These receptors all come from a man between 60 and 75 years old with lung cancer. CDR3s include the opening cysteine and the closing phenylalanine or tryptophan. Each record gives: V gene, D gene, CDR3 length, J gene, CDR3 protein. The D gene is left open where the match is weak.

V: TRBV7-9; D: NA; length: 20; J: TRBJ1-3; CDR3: CASTFSITGTRPLSGNTIYF
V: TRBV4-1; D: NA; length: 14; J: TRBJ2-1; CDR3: CASRAGTSYNEQFF
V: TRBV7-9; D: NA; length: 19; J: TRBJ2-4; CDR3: CASSPLETLAREAKNIQYF
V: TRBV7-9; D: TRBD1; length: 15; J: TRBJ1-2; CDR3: CASSSQTGGPYGYTF
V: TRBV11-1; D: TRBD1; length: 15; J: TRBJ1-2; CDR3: CASSKGTGINDGYTF
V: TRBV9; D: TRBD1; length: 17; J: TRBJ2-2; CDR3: CASSARTGGGQTGELFF
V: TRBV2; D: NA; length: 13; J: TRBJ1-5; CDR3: CASSKEGNQPQHF
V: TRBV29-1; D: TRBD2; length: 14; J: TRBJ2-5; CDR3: CSVEGLAGKETQYF
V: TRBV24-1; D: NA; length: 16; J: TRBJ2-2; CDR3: CATSDSGTQNTGELFF
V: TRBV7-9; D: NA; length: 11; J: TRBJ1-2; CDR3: CASSPVVGYTF
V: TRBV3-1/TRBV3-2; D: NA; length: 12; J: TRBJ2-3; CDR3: CASSPTGDTQYF
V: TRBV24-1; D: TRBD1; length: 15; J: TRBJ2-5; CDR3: CATSDPGQGAKTQYF
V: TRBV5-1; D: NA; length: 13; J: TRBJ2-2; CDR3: CASSLGNTGELFF
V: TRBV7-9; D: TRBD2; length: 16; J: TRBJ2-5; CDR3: CASSGERGGSQETQYF
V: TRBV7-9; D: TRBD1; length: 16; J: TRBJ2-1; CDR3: CASSTWRQGPYNEQFF
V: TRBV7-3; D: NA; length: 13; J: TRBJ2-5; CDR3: CASSQDSQETQYF
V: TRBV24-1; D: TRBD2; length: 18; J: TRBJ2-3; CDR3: CATSPSGLAGGETDTQYF
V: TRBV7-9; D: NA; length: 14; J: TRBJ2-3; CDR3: CASSPSDSSDTQYF
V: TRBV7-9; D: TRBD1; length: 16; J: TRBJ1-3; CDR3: CASSLDYRGSGNTIYF
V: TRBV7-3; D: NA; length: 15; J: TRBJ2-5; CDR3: CASSLALARGETQYF
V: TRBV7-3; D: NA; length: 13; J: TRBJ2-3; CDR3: CASSLTSQDTQYF
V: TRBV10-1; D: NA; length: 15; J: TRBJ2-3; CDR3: CASNKDRIAGDTQYF
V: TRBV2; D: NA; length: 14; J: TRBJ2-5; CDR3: CASTTMVPGETQYF
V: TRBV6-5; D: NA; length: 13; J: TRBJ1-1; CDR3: CASSYNAGTEAFF
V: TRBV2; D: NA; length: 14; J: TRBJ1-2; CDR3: CASSEKAEFYGYTF
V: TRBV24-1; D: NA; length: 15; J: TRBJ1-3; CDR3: CATSDPGSDGNTIYF
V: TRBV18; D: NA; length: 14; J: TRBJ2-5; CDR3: CASSPPTAQETQYF
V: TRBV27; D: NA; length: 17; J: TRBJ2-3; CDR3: CASSFATRTDGADTQYF
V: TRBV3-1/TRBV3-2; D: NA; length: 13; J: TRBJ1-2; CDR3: CASRKGLGTGYTF
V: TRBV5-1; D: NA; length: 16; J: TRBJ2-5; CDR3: CASSLMGGQTQETQYF
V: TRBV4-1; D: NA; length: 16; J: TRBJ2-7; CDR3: CASSPRGASYSYEQYF
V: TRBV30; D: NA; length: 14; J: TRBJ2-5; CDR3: CAWSAQGGFFSLYF
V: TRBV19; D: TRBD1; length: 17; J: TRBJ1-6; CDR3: CASSYGPMTGGNSPLHF
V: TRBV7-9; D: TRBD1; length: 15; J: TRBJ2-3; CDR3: CASSPQGAATDTQYF
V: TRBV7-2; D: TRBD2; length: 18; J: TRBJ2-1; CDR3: CASSQGLAGLESYNEQFF
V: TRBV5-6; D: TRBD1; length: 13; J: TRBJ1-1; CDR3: CASSFTGGTEAFF
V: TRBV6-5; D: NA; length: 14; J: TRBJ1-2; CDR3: CASSRTGTDYGYTF
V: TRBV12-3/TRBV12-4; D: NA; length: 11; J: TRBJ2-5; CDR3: CASSLQETQYF
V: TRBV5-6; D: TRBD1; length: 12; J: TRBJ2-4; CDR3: CASSLGGTGFYF
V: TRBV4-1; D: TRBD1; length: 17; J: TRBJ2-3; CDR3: CASSPGTQGARTDTQYF
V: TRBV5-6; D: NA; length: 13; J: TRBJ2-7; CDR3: CASRLTVTYEQYF
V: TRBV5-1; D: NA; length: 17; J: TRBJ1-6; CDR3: CASSLDRGQSRNSPLHF
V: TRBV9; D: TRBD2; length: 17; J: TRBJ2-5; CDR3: CASSVGSSGAWQETQYF
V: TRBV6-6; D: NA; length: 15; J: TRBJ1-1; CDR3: CASTHGRQLNTEAFF
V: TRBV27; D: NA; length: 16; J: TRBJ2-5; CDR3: CASGAGTGNSGATQYF
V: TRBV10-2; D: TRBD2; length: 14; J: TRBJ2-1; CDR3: CASKPSGGVVEQFF
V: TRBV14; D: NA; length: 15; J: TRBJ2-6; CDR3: CASSPLASGANVLTF
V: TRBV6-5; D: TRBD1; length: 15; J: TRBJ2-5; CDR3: CASTKGLTGQETQYF
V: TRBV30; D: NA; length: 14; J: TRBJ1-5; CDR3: CAWSDGQPNQPQHF
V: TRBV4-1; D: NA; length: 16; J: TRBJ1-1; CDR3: CASSPSEGYMNTEAFF
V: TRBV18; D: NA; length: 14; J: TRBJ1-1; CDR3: CASSPDNLNTEAFF
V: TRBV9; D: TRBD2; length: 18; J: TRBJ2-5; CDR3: CASSVAYGGGLARETQYF
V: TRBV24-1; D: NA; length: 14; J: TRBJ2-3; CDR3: CATSDSRITDTQYF
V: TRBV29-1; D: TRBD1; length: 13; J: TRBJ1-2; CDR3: CSAWTGEAYGYTF
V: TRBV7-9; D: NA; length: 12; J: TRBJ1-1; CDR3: CASSEGFTEAFF